This is a list of T cell receptor beta chains from one sample in a study of blood T cell repertoires in COVID-19. The method was immunoSEQ multiplex PCR; TCRdb's version includes in-frame clones alone and lacks a portion of them. This table has about 190,000 clones, 70% to 85% appearing once. Sample: PBMCs or T cells enriched from blood (not recorded which). The origin of the receptors is a woman aged 25 to 45 who had recovered from COVID-19. Both conserved end residues are part of each CDR3. D genes are given only for firm matches. Not all rows give a size; the values are once, few, many and, for expanded clones, a class.

CDR3nt: TGTGCCAGTAGTCACAGATCCATAGGCTATGGCTACACCTTC; CDR3aa: CASSHRSIGYGYTF; j_gene: TRBJ1-2; v_gene: TRBV19; abundance: .; d_gene: .
CDR3nt: TGTGCCAGCAGCATTCGGGGTGAAAAACTGTTTTTT; CDR3aa: CASSIRGEKLFF; j_gene: TRBJ1-4; v_gene: TRBV2; abundance: .; d_gene: .
CDR3nt: TGTGCCAGCAGCTTAGATCTGACAGGGGGGCAGCCCCAGCATTTT; CDR3aa: CASSLDLTGGQPQHF; j_gene: TRBJ1-5; v_gene: TRBV7-2; abundance: .; d_gene: TRBD1
CDR3nt: TGTGCCAGCAGCCTGGGAAGGGGCGGCAACACCGGGGAGCTGTTTTTT; CDR3aa: CASSLGRGGNTGELFF; j_gene: TRBJ2-2; v_gene: TRBV13; abundance: few; d_gene: .
CDR3nt: TGTGCCAGCAGTTACTCTCCTAGCGGGAGGTTATACGAGCAGTACTTC; CDR3aa: CASSYSPSGRLYEQYF; j_gene: TRBJ2-7; v_gene: TRBV6-2/TRBV6-3; abundance: .; d_gene: TRBD2
CDR3nt: TGTGCCAGCAGCCAAGAAACGGGTGGCGAAGCTTTCTTT; CDR3aa: CASSQETGGEAFF; j_gene: TRBJ1-1; v_gene: TRBV3-1/TRBV3-2; abundance: .; d_gene: .
CDR3nt: TGTGCCAGCAGGGCGGGCCACCAAGAGACCCAGTACTTC; CDR3aa: CASRAGHQETQYF; j_gene: TRBJ2-5; v_gene: TRBV28; abundance: few; d_gene: .
CDR3nt: TGTGCCAGCTCACCCAGGACAGGGAACACTGAAGCTTTCTTT; CDR3aa: CASSPRTGNTEAFF; j_gene: TRBJ1-1; v_gene: TRBV18; abundance: .; d_gene: TRBD1
CDR3nt: TGTGCCAGCAGTATCACACCCGTTAATTCACCCCTCCACTTT; CDR3aa: CASSITPVNSPLHF; j_gene: TRBJ1-6; v_gene: TRBV28; abundance: .; d_gene: .
CDR3nt: TGTGCCACCCAAGGAACAGACTATGGCTACACCTTC; CDR3aa: CATQGTDYGYTF; j_gene: TRBJ1-2; v_gene: TRBV15; abundance: .; d_gene: .
CDR3nt: TGTGCCAGCAGCCCTGGAGGTACAGGGTGGCAAGAGACCCAGTACTTC; CDR3aa: CASSPGGTGWQETQYF; j_gene: TRBJ2-5; v_gene: TRBV5-4; abundance: medium-sized; d_gene: .
CDR3nt: TGCGCCAGCAGCTTGGGGGACAGGGGGCCTCAGCCCCAGCATTTT; CDR3aa: CASSLGDRGPQPQHF; j_gene: TRBJ1-5; v_gene: TRBV5-1; abundance: .; d_gene: TRBD1
CDR3nt: TGTGCCAGCTCCCCGGGACAGGGCTACAATCAGCCCCAGCATTTT; CDR3aa: CASSPGQGYNQPQHF; j_gene: TRBJ1-5; v_gene: TRBV18; abundance: .; d_gene: TRBD1
CDR3nt: TGTGCCAGCCGACAGGGTACCTCGAACACTGAAGCTTTCTTT; CDR3aa: CASRQGTSNTEAFF; j_gene: TRBJ1-1; v_gene: TRBV6-5; abundance: .; d_gene: TRBD1
CDR3nt: TGTGCCAGCAGTCGGTGGAGGGGAGGCAATCAGCCCCAGCATTTT; CDR3aa: CASSRWRGGNQPQHF; j_gene: TRBJ1-5; v_gene: TRBV28; abundance: .; d_gene: .
CDR3nt: TGTGCCAGCAGTTTATTCGGGCAGGGATATCGTTCGGGAGGTTCACCCCTCCACTTT; CDR3aa: CASSLFGQGYRSGGSPLHF; j_gene: TRBJ1-6; v_gene: TRBV27; abundance: .; d_gene: .
CDR3nt: TGTGCCAGCAGTCCACAGGGCCAAGAAGCTTTCTTT; CDR3aa: CASSPQGQEAFF; j_gene: TRBJ1-1; v_gene: TRBV28; abundance: .; d_gene: .
CDR3nt: TGCAGTGCTAGTCCCGGGACAGGGATCGAGCCCCAGCATTTT; CDR3aa: CSASPGTGIEPQHF; j_gene: TRBJ1-5; v_gene: TRBV20-1; abundance: few; d_gene: TRBD1
CDR3nt: TGTGCCAGCAGCTTAACAAGGGACAGGGGGACAGATACGCAGTATTTT; CDR3aa: CASSLTRDRGTDTQYF; j_gene: TRBJ2-3; v_gene: TRBV7-3; abundance: .; d_gene: TRBD1
CDR3nt: TGTGCCAGCAGCCCACAGGGTGAAAAACTGTTTTTT; CDR3aa: CASSPQGEKLFF; j_gene: TRBJ1-4; v_gene: TRBV3-1/TRBV3-2; abundance: .; d_gene: .
CDR3nt: TGTGCCAGCAGTTTAGGGACAGGACACTATGGCTACACCTTC; CDR3aa: CASSLGTGHYGYTF; j_gene: TRBJ1-2; v_gene: TRBV27; abundance: .; d_gene: TRBD1
CDR3nt: TGTGCCAGCAGCCAAGATCGGTTACTCCGGGACAGGGAAGGAGAAAAACTGTTTTTT; CDR3aa: CASSQDRLLRDREGEKLFF; j_gene: TRBJ1-4; v_gene: TRBV4-2; abundance: once; d_gene: TRBD1
CDR3nt: TGTGCCAGCAGCTTTGAGGGGACTAGGACCCCCCATGAGCAGTTCTTC; CDR3aa: CASSFEGTRTPHEQFF; j_gene: TRBJ2-1; v_gene: TRBV7-8; abundance: .; d_gene: TRBD2
CDR3nt: TGTGCCAGCAGCGCCGCACAGGGAGCTGAAGCTTTCTTT; CDR3aa: CASSAAQGAEAFF; j_gene: TRBJ1-1; v_gene: TRBV9; abundance: .; d_gene: .
CDR3nt: TGCGCCAGCAGCCCTACAGGTTCGTCCTCTGGGGCCAACGTCCTGACTTTC; CDR3aa: CASSPTGSSSGANVLTF; j_gene: TRBJ2-6; v_gene: TRBV5-1; abundance: .; d_gene: .
CDR3nt: TGCGCCAGCAGTGAGAGGGGCAGGAGCAATCAGCCCCAGCATTTT; CDR3aa: CASSERGRSNQPQHF; j_gene: TRBJ1-5; v_gene: TRBV10-2; abundance: .; d_gene: .
CDR3nt: TGTGCCAGCAGCGTCCTAGCGGGGTACCCCCATTCCTACAATGAGCAGTTCTTC; CDR3aa: CASSVLAGYPHSYNEQFF; j_gene: TRBJ2-1; v_gene: TRBV5-4; abundance: .; d_gene: TRBD2
CDR3nt: TGTGCCAGCAGCCACGCTGGGGGCCGGGAGCAGTATTTT; CDR3aa: CASSHAGGREQYF; j_gene: TRBJ2-3; v_gene: TRBV6-5; abundance: .; d_gene: .
CDR3nt: TGCGCCAGCACACACGTACAGGGAGACTATGGCTACACCTTC; CDR3aa: CASTHVQGDYGYTF; j_gene: TRBJ1-2; v_gene: TRBV4-1; abundance: .; d_gene: .
CDR3nt: TGTGCCAGCAGTGAAGCGCAGGGACAGTGGCTAGGGGAAAAACTGTTTTTT; CDR3aa: CASSEAQGQWLGEKLFF; j_gene: TRBJ1-4; v_gene: TRBV2; abundance: .; d_gene: TRBD1
CDR3nt: TGTGCCACCAGTGATTCGCGACAGGGCTTGTACTATGGCTACACCTTC; CDR3aa: CATSDSRQGLYYGYTF; j_gene: TRBJ1-2; v_gene: TRBV24-1; abundance: .; d_gene: TRBD1
CDR3nt: TGTGCCAGCAGTTTAAACGGGGGGGCCGGGAATGAGCAGTTCTTC; CDR3aa: CASSLNGGAGNEQFF; j_gene: TRBJ2-1; v_gene: TRBV28; abundance: .; d_gene: TRBD2
CDR3nt: TGTGCCAGTAGTATCGCCCGGGGGGGCTGGGTGAGCAATCAGCCCCAGCATTTT; CDR3aa: CASSIARGGWVSNQPQHF; j_gene: TRBJ1-5; v_gene: TRBV19; abundance: .; d_gene: .
CDR3nt: TGTGCCACCAGCAGAGACCCGACTAGGATACAAGAGACCCAGTACTTC; CDR3aa: CATSRDPTRIQETQYF; j_gene: TRBJ2-5; v_gene: TRBV15; abundance: .; d_gene: .
CDR3nt: TGTGCCAGCAGCCAAGATTGGTCAGTGAACACTGAAGCTTTCTTT; CDR3aa: CASSQDWSVNTEAFF; j_gene: TRBJ1-1; v_gene: TRBV3-1/TRBV3-2; abundance: .; d_gene: .
CDR3nt: TGTGCCAGCAGGTACGGACAGGGGATATGGGAGACCCAGTACTTC; CDR3aa: CASRYGQGIWETQYF; j_gene: TRBJ2-5; v_gene: TRBV28; abundance: once; d_gene: TRBD1
CDR3nt: TGTGCCACCTCGGACAACGCTAACTATGGCTACACCTTC; CDR3aa: CATSDNANYGYTF; j_gene: TRBJ1-2; v_gene: TRBV24-1; abundance: .; d_gene: .
CDR3nt: TGCGCCAGCAGCTTGGGGACAGGGGGCTTCGAGACCCAGTACTTC; CDR3aa: CASSLGTGGFETQYF; j_gene: TRBJ2-5; v_gene: TRBV5-1; abundance: few; d_gene: TRBD1
CDR3nt: TGTGCCAGCAGCTTAGGCAGCTCCTATAATTCACCCCTCCACTTT; CDR3aa: CASSLGSSYNSPLHF; j_gene: TRBJ1-6; v_gene: TRBV7-8; abundance: .; d_gene: .
CDR3nt: TGTGCCAGCTCACCCACAGGGAGGGGAGCTTTCTTT; CDR3aa: CASSPTGRGAFF; j_gene: TRBJ1-1; v_gene: TRBV18; abundance: .; d_gene: .
CDR3nt: TGTGCCAGCAGCGTAGAAGGACTAGCGGGGACAGATACGCAGTATTTT; CDR3aa: CASSVEGLAGTDTQYF; j_gene: TRBJ2-3; v_gene: TRBV9; abundance: .; d_gene: TRBD2
CDR3nt: TGTGCCAGCAGCCTACCGGGACAGAAGAACACTGAAGCTTTCTTT; CDR3aa: CASSLPGQKNTEAFF; j_gene: TRBJ1-1; v_gene: TRBV28; abundance: .; d_gene: TRBD1
CDR3nt: TGTGCCAGCAGTTATGCGGGGTTGGGAGAGACCCAGTACTTC; CDR3aa: CASSYAGLGETQYF; j_gene: TRBJ2-5; v_gene: TRBV6-5; abundance: .; d_gene: .
CDR3nt: TGTGCCTGGGACCCGGGACTACCCTCCTACAATGAGCAGTTCTTC; CDR3aa: CAWDPGLPSYNEQFF; j_gene: TRBJ2-1; v_gene: TRBV30; abundance: few; d_gene: TRBD2
CDR3nt: TGTGCCAGCAGTTCCGCCGGGACAGGGCCTAACTATGGCTACACCTTC; CDR3aa: CASSSAGTGPNYGYTF; j_gene: TRBJ1-2; v_gene: TRBV28; abundance: once; d_gene: TRBD1
CDR3nt: TGTGCCACCGAGGGGACAGAGGGGAAGGGCTACACCTTC; CDR3aa: CATEGTEGKGYTF; j_gene: TRBJ1-2; v_gene: TRBV19; abundance: .; d_gene: TRBD1
CDR3nt: TGTGCCAGTAGCCGCCAGAGACTAGCGGGGGGAACTAGCACAGATACGCAGTATTTT; CDR3aa: CASSRQRLAGGTSTDTQYF; j_gene: TRBJ2-3; v_gene: TRBV19; abundance: .; d_gene: TRBD2
CDR3nt: TGTGCCAGCAGTGAGACAGGGGGTAATCAGCCCCAGCATTTT; CDR3aa: CASSETGGNQPQHF; j_gene: TRBJ1-5; v_gene: TRBV6-1; abundance: few; d_gene: TRBD1
CDR3nt: TGTGCCAGCAGCCACCCCCCTCTCAGGACTAGCGGGAGACAGCGCACAGATACGCAGTATTTT; CDR3aa: CASSHPPLRTSGRQRTDTQYF; j_gene: TRBJ2-3; v_gene: TRBV27; abundance: .; d_gene: TRBD2
CDR3nt: TGTGCCAGCAGCTTCGGGTATGCAGATACGCAGTATTTT; CDR3aa: CASSFGYADTQYF; j_gene: TRBJ2-3; v_gene: TRBV7-6; abundance: .; d_gene: .
CDR3nt: TGTGCCAGCAGCTTAGCGGCCACAGGGTTGATAACTGAAGCTTTCTTT; CDR3aa: CASSLAATGLITEAFF; j_gene: TRBJ1-1; v_gene: TRBV7-2; abundance: .; d_gene: .
CDR3nt: TGTGCCTCTACAAAGGCGGGTAACTATGGCTACACCTTC; CDR3aa: CASTKAGNYGYTF; j_gene: TRBJ1-2; v_gene: TRBV6-5; abundance: .; d_gene: .
CDR3nt: TGTGCCAGCAGTGACATAGGGACAGGGGAAAACACCATATATTTT; CDR3aa: CASSDIGTGENTIYF; j_gene: TRBJ1-3; v_gene: TRBV6-1; abundance: .; d_gene: TRBD1
CDR3nt: TGTGCCAGCAGCCGGACGGGACAGGGTGGCTGGGGCTATGGCTACACCTTC; CDR3aa: CASSRTGQGGWGYGYTF; j_gene: TRBJ1-2; v_gene: TRBV3-1/TRBV3-2; abundance: .; d_gene: TRBD1
CDR3nt: TGCGCCAGCAGCGGGACAGGGGTTGGGAATGAGCAGTTCTTC; CDR3aa: CASSGTGVGNEQFF; j_gene: TRBJ2-1; v_gene: TRBV4-1; abundance: .; d_gene: TRBD1
CDR3nt: TGCGCCAGCGAGTACAGGTTAGCCAAAAACATTCAGTACTTC; CDR3aa: CASEYRLAKNIQYF; j_gene: TRBJ2-4; v_gene: TRBV5-1; abundance: .; d_gene: .
CDR3nt: TGTGCCTGGAGTGTATTGACATTTAATTCACCCCTCCACTTT; CDR3aa: CAWSVLTFNSPLHF; j_gene: TRBJ1-6; v_gene: TRBV30; abundance: .; d_gene: .
CDR3nt: TGTGCCAGCAGCTTAGGTGGCGGGGGTCGAGAAAAACTGTTTTTT; CDR3aa: CASSLGGGGREKLFF; j_gene: TRBJ1-4; v_gene: TRBV11-2; abundance: .; d_gene: .
CDR3nt: TGTGCTAGCAGCTTGTCGGGAGCTGGTACAGATACGCAGTATTTT; CDR3aa: CASSLSGAGTDTQYF; j_gene: TRBJ2-3; v_gene: TRBV7-7; abundance: .; d_gene: .
CDR3nt: TGTGCCAGCAGCTTACCCCTGGGGGCGAGCACTGAAGCTTTCTTT; CDR3aa: CASSLPLGASTEAFF; j_gene: TRBJ1-1; v_gene: TRBV7-6; abundance: few; d_gene: .